A selection of T cell receptor beta chains follows, all from one sample in a study of shared T cell receptors in the human thymus. Produced via immunoSEQ multiplex PCR; TCRdb's table is partial and in-frame only. Seen here are around 340,000 clones, 95% observed once, and the top ten hold 0.015% to 0.025%. The sample comprised thymocytes. The source is a human donor. The CDR3 runs from the conserved cysteine through the conserved F or W. D genes are given only for firm matches. Rows may omit the clone size; those that give it use once, few, many or a size class.

>TRBD1|.|TRBV11-3|TRBJ2-2
CASSLDLGTGSPNTGELFF
TGTGCCAGCAGCTTAGATTTGGGGACAGGGAGCCCGAACACCGGGGAGCTGTTTTTT
>.|.|TRBV6-4|TRBJ2-2
CASSDRIGRNTGELFF
TGTGCCAGCAGTGACAGGATAGGGAGGAACACCGGGGAGCTGTTTTTT
>.|.|TRBV6-6|TRBJ2-3
CASSWGSPRDTQYF
TGTGCCAGCAGTTGGGGGTCCCCCAGGGATACGCAGTATTTT
>.|.|TRBV20-1|TRBJ2-5
CSARALAQYF
TGCAGTGCTAGAGCATTGGCCCAGTACTTC
>TRBD2|.|TRBV2|TRBJ2-5
CASVGLAGVLETQYF
TGTGCCAGCGTGGGTCTAGCGGGAGTCCTAGAGACCCAGTACTTC
>TRBD2|.|TRBV7-9|TRBJ2-7
CASSLTGGRREQYF
TGTGCCAGCAGCTTAACCGGCGGGAGACGGGAGCAGTACTTC
>.|.|TRBV7-2|TRBJ2-2
CASSRKGHGDTGELFF
TGTGCCAGCAGCCGTAAGGGACATGGGGACACCGGGGAGCTGTTTTTT
>.|.|TRBV7-6|TRBJ2-3
CASSPLRNGSYSTDTQYF
TGTGCCAGCAGCCCCCTACGGAACGGGAGCTATAGCACAGATACGCAGTATTTT
>.|.|TRBV27|TRBJ2-1
CASTRILAPGRDEQFF
TGTGCCAGCACCCGAATACTAGCCCCAGGAAGGGATGAGCAGTTCTTC
>TRBD1|.|TRBV2|TRBJ2-7
CASRDPGQGRRFDEQYF
TGTGCCAGCAGGGACCCGGGACAGGGAAGGCGATTCGACGAGCAGTACTTC
>TRBD1|.|TRBV7-3|TRBJ2-2
CASRVGDLPAGGNTGELFF
TGTGCCAGCAGGGTGGGCGATCTGCCGGCAGGGGGGAACACCGGGGAGCTGTTTTTT
>TRBD2|once|TRBV4-1|TRBJ2-5
CASSRITGLALGETQYF
TGCGCCAGCAGCCGGATTACCGGACTAGCCCTGGGAGAGACCCAGTACTTC
>TRBD2|.|TRBV5-4|TRBJ2-1
CASSPWTGGEQFF
TGTGCCAGCAGCCCTTGGACGGGAGGTGAGCAGTTCTTC
>.|.|TRBV21-1|TRBJ2-1
CASNLWGYNEQFF
TGTGCCAGCAACTTATGGGGGTACAATGAGCAGTTCTTC
>.|.|TRBV4-1|TRBJ2-2
CASSPGESDTGELFF
TGCGCCAGCAGCCCAGGGGAAAGCGACACCGGGGAGCTGTTTTTT
>.|.|TRBV4-2|TRBJ2-3
CASSQGSTDTQYF
TGTGCCAGCAGCCAAGGCTCGACAGATACGCAGTATTTT
>.|.|TRBV23-1|TRBJ2-7
CASSLPDSGNSEQYF
TGCGCCAGCAGCCTACCCGACTCCGGGAACAGCGAGCAGTACTTC
>TRBD1|.|TRBV5-1|TRBJ2-7
CASSLGLPTRDRGPEQYF
TGCGCCAGCAGCTTGGGCTTACCCACCCGGGACAGGGGGCCCGAGCAGTACTTC
>.|.|TRBV28|TRBJ2-7
CASSLTVSVYEQYF
TGTGCCAGCAGTTTAACGGTCTCCGTTTACGAGCAGTACTTC
>TRBD2|.|TRBV28|TRBJ2-3
CAGGVGDTQYF
TGTGCCGGGGGGGTTGGGGATACGCAGTATTTT
>TRBD2|.|TRBV14|TRBJ2-2
CASTWLAGAANTGELFF
TGTGCCAGCACGTGGCTAGCGGGAGCCGCGAACACCGGGGAGCTGTTTTTT
>.|.|TRBV14|TRBJ2-5
CASSQGGLDNPGETQYF
TGTGCCAGCAGCCAAGGGGGTTTGGACAACCCGGGAGAGACCCAGTACTTC
>.|.|TRBV19|TRBJ1-3
CASRTARSGNTIYF
TGTGCCAGTAGGACAGCTAGGTCTGGAAACACCATATATTTT
>TRBD1|.|TRBV27|TRBJ2-5
CASRRTGLYQETQYF
TGTGCCAGCAGGAGGACAGGACTGTACCAAGAGACCCAGTACTTC
>.|.|TRBV6-1|TRBJ2-2
CASSEAAWRESGGELFF
TGTGCCAGCAGTGAAGCGGCTTGGAGGGAGAGTGGCGGGGAGCTGTTTTTT
>TRBD1|.|TRBV27|TRBJ2-1
CASSLSFFALGQGAYEQFF
TGTGCCAGCAGTTTATCTTTTTTTGCATTGGGACAGGGGGCCTATGAGCAGTTCTTC
>.|.|TRBV2|TRBJ2-6
CASSERAGQGLSGANVLTF
TGTGCCAGCAGTGAAAGGGCAGGCCAGGGGCTCTCTGGGGCCAACGTCCTGACTTTC
>.|.|TRBV7-3|TRBJ1-4
CASSQSRNEKLFF
TGTGCCAGCAGCCAGAGTCGAAATGAAAAACTGTTTTTT
>TRBD2|.|TRBV29-1|TRBJ2-1
CSVGTSVNEQFF
TGCAGCGTTGGGACTAGCGTTAATGAGCAGTTCTTC
>.|.|TRBV10-1|TRBJ1-1
CASRPPAEAFF
TGCGCCAGCAGGCCCCCTGCCGAAGCTTTCTTT
>TRBD1|once|TRBV4-2|TRBJ2-2
CASSQAGTGSSGELFF
TGTGCCAGCAGCCAAGCAGGGACAGGGTCCTCCGGGGAGCTGTTTTTT
>TRBD1|.|TRBV19|TRBJ2-1
CASGVGTGRRAGNEQFF
TGTGCCAGTGGGGTTGGGACAGGGAGGCGAGCAGGCAATGAGCAGTTCTTC
>TRBD2|.|TRBV19|TRBJ2-2
CASRWGLANTGELFF
TGTGCCAGTCGATGGGGACTAGCTAACACCGGGGAGCTGTTTTTT
>.|.|TRBV7-3|TRBJ1-2
CASSLLGATYGYTF
TGTGCCAGCAGCTTACTTGGGGCCACCTATGGCTACACCTTC
>TRBD2|few|TRBV27|TRBJ2-7
CASSNPGGVQYF
TGTGCCAGCAGTAACCCCGGGGGGGTACAGTACTTC
>TRBD2|.|TRBV2|TRBJ2-1
CASFDSSGRRGEQFF
TGTGCCAGCTTTGACTCTAGCGGGAGAAGGGGTGAGCAGTTCTTC
>TRBD1|.|TRBV7-6|TRBJ2-1
CASQQGVDNEQFF
TGTGCCAGCCAACAGGGGGTGGACAATGAGCAGTTCTTC
>.|.|TRBV10-1|TRBJ1-5
CASSGIQPQHF
TGCGCCAGCAGTGGGATTCAGCCCCAGCATTTT
>.|.|TRBV4-2|TRBJ2-2
CASSQWGFSGPNTGELFF
TGTGCCAGCAGCCAATGGGGGTTTAGCGGCCCGAACACCGGGGAGCTGTTTTTT
>TRBD1|once|TRBV7-9|TRBJ1-6
CASSPRQGRNSPLHF
TGTGCCAGCAGCCCGAGACAGGGGAGGAATTCACCCCTCCACTTT
>.|.|TRBV10-3|TRBJ2-7
CAISDELEEAQYF
TGTGCCATCAGCGATGAACTAGAAGAGGCGCAGTACTTC
>TRBD2|once|TRBV18|TRBJ2-5
CASSRFTGGPQETQYF
TGTGCCAGCTCACGCTTTACGGGGGGTCCCCAAGAGACCCAGTACTTC
>.|.|TRBV7-9|TRBJ2-7
CASSTSIGSLGEQYF
TGTGCCAGCAGCACATCCATCGGGAGCCTAGGTGAGCAGTACTTC
>TRBD2|.|TRBV9|TRBJ2-1
CASSVDMGLAGYNEQFF
TGTGCCAGCAGCGTTGATATGGGACTAGCAGGGTACAATGAGCAGTTCTTC
>TRBD1|.|TRBV7-3|TRBJ1-5
CASSTGTGAPILGGPQHF
TGTGCCAGCAGCACGGGGACAGGGGCCCCGATACTAGGGGGGCCCCAGCATTTT